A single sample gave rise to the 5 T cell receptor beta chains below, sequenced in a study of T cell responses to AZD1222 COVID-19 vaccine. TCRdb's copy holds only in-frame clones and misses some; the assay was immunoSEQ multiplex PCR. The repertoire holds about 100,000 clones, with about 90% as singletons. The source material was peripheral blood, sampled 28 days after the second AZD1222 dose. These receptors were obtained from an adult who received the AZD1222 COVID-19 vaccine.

In DNA, the CDR3 is TGTGCCAGCTCTAAGGGAAAAACAGCTAACTATGGCTACACCTTC. It yields the protein CASSKGKTANYGYTF. This chain joins TRBV18 and TRBJ1-2; the D is unclear. This CDR3 has 15 amino acids. The germline gives CDR1 KGHSH, CDR2 LQKENI. V was pared by 6 bases and J by 0 bases, with 14 bases between.

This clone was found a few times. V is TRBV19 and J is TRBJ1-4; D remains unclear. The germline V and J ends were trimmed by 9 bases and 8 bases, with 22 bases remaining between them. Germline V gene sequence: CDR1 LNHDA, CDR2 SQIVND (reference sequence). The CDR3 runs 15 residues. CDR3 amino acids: CASDDGSLIGEKLFF. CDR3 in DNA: TGTGCCAGCGACGACGGCTCGTTAATCGGGGAAAAACTGTTTTTT.

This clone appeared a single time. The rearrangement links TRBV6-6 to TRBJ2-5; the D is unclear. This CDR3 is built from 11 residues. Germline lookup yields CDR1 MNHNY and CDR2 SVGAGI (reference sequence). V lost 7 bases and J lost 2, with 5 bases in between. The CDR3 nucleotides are TGTGCCAGCACCCTGCAAGAGACCCAGTACTTC. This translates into CASTLQETQYF.

The CDR3 DNA reads as TGTGCCAGCAAGGCCGCACAGGGCTACACCTTC. Residues: CASKAAQGYTF. The V and J genes are TRBV21-1 and TRBJ1-2; the table's D call, TRBD1, has no DNA check behind it. TRBV21-1 is reported as a pseudogene. This CDR3 comprises 11 residues.

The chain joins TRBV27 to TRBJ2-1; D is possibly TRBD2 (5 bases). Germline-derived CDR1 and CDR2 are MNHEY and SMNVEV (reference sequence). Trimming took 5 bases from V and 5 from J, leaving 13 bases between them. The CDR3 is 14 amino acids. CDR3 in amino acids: CASSPERQNNEQFF. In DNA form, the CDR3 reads TGTGCCAGCAGTCCCGAGCGGCAGAACAATGAGCAGTTCTTC.